A selection of T cell receptor beta chains follows, all from one sample in a study of OX40 agonist ivuxolimab in advanced cancers. Data came from immunoSEQ multiplex PCR; TCRdb stores just in-frame clones and leaves some out. The sample contains about 15,000 clones, roughly 78% of which appear only once. The sample here was CD4+ or CD8+ T cells sorted from blood, taken in a trial of the OX40 agonist ivuxolimab. These receptors originate from an adult with an advanced solid tumor such as melanoma, head and neck, liver or kidney cancer. Each CDR3 is given with its conserved first and last residue. Fields, in order: V gene, clone size, CDR3 length, D gene, J gene, CDR3 DNA, CDR3 protein. D genes are given only for firm matches. The listing skips clone size in some rows; elsewhere it reads once, few, many or a size class.

V gene: TRBV27
clone size: once
CDR3 length: 15
D gene: TRBD2
J gene: TRBJ2-7
CDR3 DNA: TGTGCCAGCAGTTTCGGTAGGGGCCGGGGGGGCGAGCAGTACTTC
CDR3 protein: CASSFGRGRGGEQYF

V gene: TRBV4-2
clone size: once
CDR3 length: 16
D gene: TRBD2
J gene: TRBJ2-7
CDR3 DNA: TGTGCCAGCAGCCGCCTACTAGCGGGAGAGGAATACGAGCAGTACTTC
CDR3 protein: CASSRLLAGEEYEQYF

V gene: TRBV28
clone size: -
CDR3 length: 12
D gene: -
J gene: TRBJ1-6
CDR3 DNA: TGTGCCAGCAGGTTACGGGGTTCACCCCTCCACTTT
CDR3 protein: CASRLRGSPLHF

V gene: TRBV9
clone size: -
CDR3 length: 15
D gene: TRBD1
J gene: TRBJ1-2
CDR3 DNA: TGTGCCAGCAGCCCCCGCGGAGGGGGCGCCTATGGCTACACCTTC
CDR3 protein: CASSPRGGGAYGYTF

V gene: TRBV5-3
clone size: -
CDR3 length: 18
D gene: TRBD2
J gene: TRBJ2-5
CDR3 DNA: TGTGCCAGAAGCTTGACGTTCCAGCGGGAGGACAACCAAGAGACCCAGTACTTC
CDR3 protein: CARSLTFQREDNQETQYF

V gene: TRBV7-2
clone size: -
CDR3 length: 14
D gene: -
J gene: TRBJ2-7
CDR3 DNA: TGTGCCAGCAGCTTAATGAGTAGCTCCTACGAGCAGTACTTC
CDR3 protein: CASSLMSSSYEQYF

V gene: TRBV4-2
clone size: -
CDR3 length: 15
D gene: -
J gene: TRBJ2-7
CDR3 DNA: TGTGCCAGCAGCCCAGCCGGGAGCGCCGCCTACGAGCAGTACTTC
CDR3 protein: CASSPAGSAAYEQYF

V gene: TRBV9
clone size: -
CDR3 length: 15
D gene: -
J gene: TRBJ2-7
CDR3 DNA: TGTGCCAGCAGCGTAGCCCCCGAATCCGGCTACGAGCAGTACTTC
CDR3 protein: CASSVAPESGYEQYF

V gene: TRBV10-1
clone size: once
CDR3 length: 17
D gene: -
J gene: TRBJ2-1
CDR3 DNA: TGCGCCAGCAGTGAGTCTCCGGCGGGAACCAACTACAATGAGCAGTTCTTC
CDR3 protein: CASSESPAGTNYNEQFF

V gene: TRBV7-2
clone size: -
CDR3 length: 16
D gene: -
J gene: TRBJ2-5
CDR3 DNA: TGTGCCAGCAGCTCCGACTTCTCTGGGGGCCAAGAGACCCAGTACTTC
CDR3 protein: CASSSDFSGGQETQYF

V gene: TRBV28
clone size: large
CDR3 length: 12
D gene: TRBD1
J gene: TRBJ2-7
CDR3 DNA: TGTGCCAGCAGAGGACAGGGGGGCGAGCAGTACTTC
CDR3 protein: CASRGQGGEQYF

V gene: TRBV21-1
clone size: -
CDR3 length: 14
D gene: -
J gene: TRBJ2-5
CDR3 DNA: TGTGCCAGCAGCAAAAGACTAGCCCCGGAGACCCAGTACTTC
CDR3 protein: CASSKRLAPETQYF

V gene: TRBV27
clone size: few
CDR3 length: 14
D gene: -
J gene: TRBJ1-4
CDR3 DNA: TGTGCCAGCAGTTTAGGTGGCACTAATGAAAAACTGTTTTTT
CDR3 protein: CASSLGGTNEKLFF

V gene: TRBV7-8
clone size: -
CDR3 length: 15
D gene: TRBD2
J gene: TRBJ2-5
CDR3 DNA: TGTGCCAGCAGCCTCGGGACTAGCGGGAGCAAGACCCAGTACTTC
CDR3 protein: CASSLGTSGSKTQYF

V gene: TRBV7-9
clone size: few
CDR3 length: 13
D gene: -
J gene: TRBJ1-4
CDR3 DNA: TGTGCCAGCAGCTCCGCCCTAAATGAAAAACTGTTTTTT
CDR3 protein: CASSSALNEKLFF

V gene: TRBV29-1
clone size: -
CDR3 length: 15
D gene: TRBD2
J gene: TRBJ2-3
CDR3 DNA: TGCAGCGTGGGGGGACTAGCGGGGAGCACAGATACGCAGTATTTT
CDR3 protein: CSVGGLAGSTDTQYF

V gene: TRBV6-5
clone size: -
CDR3 length: 15
D gene: TRBD2
J gene: TRBJ2-2
CDR3 DNA: TGTGCCAGCAGTTACCCTTCGGGGGGGACCGGGGAGCTGTTTTTT
CDR3 protein: CASSYPSGGTGELFF

V gene: TRBV5-1
clone size: -
CDR3 length: 14
D gene: -
J gene: TRBJ1-2
CDR3 DNA: TGCGCCAGCTCCCCGGGGGGGCAGGACTATGGCTACACCTTC
CDR3 protein: CASSPGGQDYGYTF

V gene: TRBV27
clone size: -
CDR3 length: 14
D gene: -
J gene: TRBJ1-3
CDR3 DNA: TGTGCCAGCAGTTTATTTTTCCCTGGAAACACCATATATTTT
CDR3 protein: CASSLFFPGNTIYF

V gene: TRBV4-1
clone size: -
CDR3 length: 16
D gene: -
J gene: TRBJ1-3
CDR3 DNA: TGCGCCAGCAGCCAAAGGGAGTTTGGCTCTGGAAACACCATATATTTT
CDR3 protein: CASSQREFGSGNTIYF

V gene: TRBV5-6
clone size: -
CDR3 length: 14
D gene: TRBD1
J gene: TRBJ2-7
CDR3 DNA: TGTGCCAGCAGCGTCCGGGACAGGGGGGGCGAGCAGTACTTC
CDR3 protein: CASSVRDRGGEQYF

V gene: TRBV7-6
clone size: -
CDR3 length: 14
D gene: TRBD1
J gene: TRBJ1-1
CDR3 DNA: TGTGCCAGCAGCCGACAGGGGGCGGTCACTGAAGCTTTCTTT
CDR3 protein: CASSRQGAVTEAFF

V gene: TRBV6-5
clone size: -
CDR3 length: 15
D gene: -
J gene: TRBJ2-2
CDR3 DNA: TGTGCCAGCAGCTCGCCCCTCCGGGACACCGGGGAGCTGTTTTTT
CDR3 protein: CASSSPLRDTGELFF

V gene: TRBV5-1
clone size: -
CDR3 length: 16
D gene: -
J gene: TRBJ2-2
CDR3 DNA: TGCGCCAGCAGCTTGGCCTCGGGGGGCGTTACCGGGGAGCTGTTTTTT
CDR3 protein: CASSLASGGVTGELFF

V gene: TRBV2
clone size: once
CDR3 length: 12
D gene: TRBD1
J gene: TRBJ2-5
CDR3 DNA: TGTGCCAGCCGGGACAGGAAAGAGACCCAGTACTTC
CDR3 protein: CASRDRKETQYF

V gene: TRBV18
clone size: -
CDR3 length: 13
D gene: -
J gene: TRBJ2-3
CDR3 DNA: TGTGCCAGCTCATCGAGGGCCGCAGATACGCAGTATTTT
CDR3 protein: CASSSRAADTQYF